One and the same sample provided the 22 T cell receptor beta chains below, sequenced in a study of cytomegalovirus exposure and HLA in healthy donors. TCRdb's table, derived via immunoSEQ multiplex PCR, lists solely in-frame clones and lacks some. The sample yields over 85,000 clones, over 75% seen once. Sequenced input: PBMCs. These receptors all come from a woman aged 25 to 45 in good health and CMV-seropositive.

This chain links TRBV6-5 with TRBJ1-5; D is unclear. The length of the CDR3 is 15 residues. The V gene lost 0 bases and the J gene lost 7 bases, with 13 bases spanning the gap. Germline-derived CDR1 and CDR2 are MNHEY and SVGAGI. CDR3 region: CASSYSRELNQPQHF. For the CDR3, the DNA is TGTGCCAGCAGTTACTCGCGTGAATTGAACCAGCCCCAGCATTTT.

The CDR3 DNA sequence: TGTGCCAGCAGCCAAGCACAGGGGTCAACCCCGGCGCCGTTCTTC. It yields the protein CASSQAQGSTPAPFF. This sequence joins TRBV4-2 and TRBJ2-1, with 7 bases aligning to TRBD1. Germline V lookup: CDR1 LGHNA, CDR2 YNFKEQ. With V trimmed by 1 base and J by 15 bases, 15 bases remained unmatched. This CDR3 spans 15 amino acids.

The chain combines TRBV4-1 with TRBJ2-1; 11 nucleotides agree with TRBD2. The V segment lost 3 bases and the J segment 9 bases; nucleotides outside the gene matches: 10. The V gene's germline CDR1 is MGHRA and CDR2 YSYEKL. There are 16 residues in the CDR3. CDR3 DNA: TGCGCCAGCAGCCAGACCTTAGCGGGAGGGCCGAGTGAGCAGTTCTTC. It is translated as CASSQTLAGGPSEQFF.

This chain links TRBV13 with TRBJ2-5; 9 bases map to TRBD1. The junction had 1 base not matched to a gene; V was cut back by 5 bases and J by 3 bases. Germline-derived CDR1 and CDR2 are PRHDT and FYEKMQ (reference sequence). This CDR3 spans 13 amino acids. The CDR3: CASSGQGKETQYF. The CDR3 bases are TGTGCCAGCAGCGGACAGGGGAAAGAGACCCAGTACTTC.

The chain is built from TRBV7-9 and TRBJ1-5; maybe TRBD1 (6 bases). V lost 5 bases, J lost 6 bases, and 14 bases lay in between. This CDR3 region has 14 residues. Germline CDR1 is SEHNR and CDR2 is FQNEAQ (reference sequence). Written as DNA, the CDR3 is TGTGCCAGCAGCCGTACAGGGTTTTCTCAGCCCCAGCATTTT. Its protein product is CASSRTGFSQPQHF.

In this sample, this clone turned up once. This chain links TRBV5-4 with TRBJ1-2, with a weak D call TRBD1 (6 bases). Germline lookup yields CDR1 SGHNT and CDR2 YYREEE (reference sequence). The CDR3 runs 16 residues. V gave up 4 bases and J gave up 7 bases, with 23 bases separating them. As DNA, the CDR3 is TGTGCCAGCAGCGTGATTTCCAGGGGAAGGGCCGCTGGCTACACCTTC. This encodes CASSVISRGRAAGYTF. Full variable domain (missing parts from reference TRBV5-4 and TRBJ1-2): ETGVTQSPTHLIKTRGQQVTLRCSSQSGHNTVSWYQQALGQGPQFIFQYYREEENGRGNFPPRFSGLQFPNYSSELNVNALELDDSALYLCASSVISRGRAAGYTFGSGTRLTVV.

This chain connects TRBV29-1 to TRBJ2-2; TRBD1 aligns across 7 bases. The CDR3 totals 14 residues. V dropped 4 bases and J dropped 4; count of bases not matched to a gene: 6. Germline V gene sequence: CDR1 SQVTM, CDR2 ANQGSEA. The CDR3 DNA reads TGCAGCGTTGCCCGAGACAGGGCCACCGGGGAGCTGTTTTTT. Encoded protein: CSVARDRATGELFF.

The CDR3 coding sequence is TGTGCCAGCAGTCGAGCGGGGGTGAGCACAGATACGCAGTATTTT. This sequence encodes CASSRAGVSTDTQYF. This chain links TRBV6-5 with TRBJ2-3, with 8 bases matching TRBD2. This CDR3 spans 15 amino acids. Trimming at V came to 5 bases and at J to 0 bases, leaving 4 bases not matched to a gene. Germline V CDR1 and CDR2: MNHEY, SVGAGI.

The genes are TRBV28 and TRBJ2-7; 7 bases map to TRBD1. Trimming cost V 2 bases and J 7 bases; bases outside gene matches: 11. The CDR3 totals 15 residues. Germline CDR1 reads MDHEN; CDR2 reads SYDVKM. CDR3 nucleotide sequence: TGTGCCAGCAGTTTAGACAGGGCGATTCTGGGTGAGCAGTACTTC. This sequence encodes CASSLDRAILGEQYF.

This clone has just one count. The chain recombines TRBV15 with TRBJ1-2; no clear D gene. The CDR3 runs to 15 residues. Per germline, CDR1 LNHNV and CDR2 YYDKDF (reference sequence). V lost 1 base to trimming and J lost 4 bases, with 13 bases between them. CDR3 sequence: CATSRGARDIYGYTF. In nucleotides, the CDR3 is TGTGCCACCAGCAGAGGGGCGAGAGACATCTATGGCTACACCTTC.

The J gene is TRBJ1-5, the V gene TRBV18; the D is unclear. The V and J ends lost 2 bases and 3 bases respectively, with 11 bases between them. The germline gives CDR1 KGHSH, CDR2 LQKENI. The CDR3 is 15 amino acids. CDR3: CASSPDSGFNQPQHF. For the CDR3, the DNA is TGTGCCAGCTCACCAGACTCCGGATTCAATCAGCCCCAGCATTTT.

This sequence joins TRBV6-1 and TRBJ2-7; a possible D gene is TRBD2 (7 bases). V lost 6 bases and J lost 5, with 14 bases in between. Per germline, CDR1 MNHNS and CDR2 SASEGT. The CDR3 consists of 13 residues. The CDR3 spells CASRPPGGHEQYF. CDR3 nucleotide sequence: TGTGCCAGCAGACCCCCCGGGGGGCACGAGCAGTACTTC.

The chain employs TRBV6-1 and TRBJ2-1, with D perhaps TRBD1 (5 bases). V lost 1 base to trimming and J lost 8 bases, with 9 bases between them. The CDR3 runs to 13 residues. The V gene's germline CDR1 is MNHNS and CDR2 SASEGT. CDR3 bases: TGTGCCAGCAGTGAAGTCCAGGGTTATGAGCAGTTCTTC. Residues: CASSEVQGYEQFF.

The genes are TRBV21-1 and TRBJ2-3; no DNA check was done on the table's D call, TRBD2. TRBV21-1 corresponds to a pseudogene. This CDR3 region has 17 residues. CDR3 nucleotide sequence: TGTGCCAGCAGCAAAGCTCCTCCGCGGGAGGGCTCAGATACGCAGTATTTT. It translates to CASSKAPPREGSDTQYF.

The rearrangement links TRBV9 to TRBJ2-5; 10 positions match TRBD2. The junction had 16 bases not matched to a gene; V was cut back by 4 bases and J by 4 bases. The CDR3 runs to 18 residues. Germline CDR1 reads SGDLS; CDR2 reads YYNGEE. As DNA, the CDR3 is TGTGCCAGCAGCCCCGGGGGTCTAGCGGGAGTAATTGGAGAGACCCAGTACTTC. Amino acids: CASSPGGLAGVIGETQYF.

The chain uses TRBV5-1 and TRBJ2-5; 12 bases match TRBD2. The CDR3 covers 15 residues. V lost 3 bases and J lost 1; bases outside the gene matches: 1. Germline V lookup: CDR1 SGHRS, CDR2 YFSETQ. Here the CDR3 reads CASSSLAGGQETQYF. DNA for the CDR3: TGCGCCAGCAGCTCACTAGCGGGAGGCCAAGAGACCCAGTACTTC.

The chain employs TRBV5-3 and TRBJ2-1; D possibly corresponds to TRBD2 (7 bases). TRBV5-3 is designated an ORF whose function remains uncertain. V shed 0 bases and J shed 4 bases, with 14 bases lying between them. The CDR3 consists of 16 residues. The chain's CDR3 is CARSLARGPEYNEQFF. For the CDR3, the DNA is TGTGCCAGAAGCTTGGCGCGGGGGCCAGAGTACAATGAGCAGTTCTTC.

The chain recombines TRBV6-5 with TRBJ1-1; D not resolved. This CDR3 contains 13 residues. The germline CDR1 and CDR2 sequences are MNHEY and SVGAGI. V lost 4 bases, J lost 0 bases, and 6 bases lay in between. This chain's CDR3 is CASSSTVNTEAFF. For the CDR3, the DNA is TGTGCCAGCAGTTCAACAGTGAACACTGAAGCTTTCTTT.

The CDR3 here is CASSEAGEKLFF. The CDR3 nucleotides read TGTGCCAGCAGTGAGGCAGGAGAAAAACTGTTTTTT. V and J are TRBV2 and TRBJ1-4; D remains unclear. Germline CDR1 reads SNHLY; CDR2 reads FYNNEI. Trimming removed 3 bases at V and 8 bases at J, with 7 bases between. The CDR3 spans 12 residues.

The V call is TRBV6-1, the J call TRBJ2-3; weak D call: TRBD2 (5 bases). The CDR3 covers 15 residues. V lost 0 bases to trimming and J lost 0 bases, with 7 bases between them. CDR1 MNHNS and CDR2 SASEGT come from the germline V gene. In DNA form, the CDR3 reads TGTGCCAGCAGTGAAGCAGCGGCTAGCACAGATACGCAGTATTTT. It encodes CASSEAAASTDTQYF.

Only one count was recorded for this clone. The rearrangement uses TRBV29-1 and TRBJ2-7; 7 nucleotides align to TRBD1. CDR3 length: 12 amino acids. Germline V gene sequence: CDR1 SQVTM, CDR2 ANQGSEA. Trimming removed 8 bases from V and 5 bases from J; junction bases left unmatched: 9. The CDR3 protein is CSSAGTDHEQYF. The CDR3 nucleotides are TGCAGCTCCGCAGGGACAGACCACGAGCAGTACTTC.

The V and J genes are TRBV2 and TRBJ2-7; TRBD2 is a possible D gene (6 bases). The CDR3 totals 13 residues. Germline V gives CDR1 SNHLY, CDR2 FYNNEI. The ends were cut back, 6 bases at V and 1 base at J, with 10 bases in the middle. CDR3 in DNA: TGTGCCAGCAGAGGGGACTTTTCCTACGAGCAGTACTTC. Its protein is CASRGDFSYEQYF.